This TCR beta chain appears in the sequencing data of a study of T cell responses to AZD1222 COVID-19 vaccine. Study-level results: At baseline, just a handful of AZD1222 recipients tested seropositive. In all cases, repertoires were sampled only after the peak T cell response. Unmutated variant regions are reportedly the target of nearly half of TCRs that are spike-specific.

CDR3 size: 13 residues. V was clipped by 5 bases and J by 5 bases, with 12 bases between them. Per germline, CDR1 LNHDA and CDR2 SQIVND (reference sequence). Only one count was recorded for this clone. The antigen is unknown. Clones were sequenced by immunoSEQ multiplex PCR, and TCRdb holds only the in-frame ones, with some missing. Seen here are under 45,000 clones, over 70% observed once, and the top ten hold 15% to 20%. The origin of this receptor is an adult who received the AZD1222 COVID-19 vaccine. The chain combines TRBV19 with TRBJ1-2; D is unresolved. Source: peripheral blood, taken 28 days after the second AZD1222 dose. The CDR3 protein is CASSPTHVYGYTF. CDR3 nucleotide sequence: TGTGCCAGTAGTCCGACCCACGTTTATGGCTACACCTTC. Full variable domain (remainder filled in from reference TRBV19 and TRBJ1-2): DGGITQSPKYLFRKEGQNVTLSCEQNLNHDAMYWYRQDPGQGLRLIYYSQIVNDFQKGDIAEGYSVSREKKESFPLTVTSAQKNPTAFYLCASSPTHVYGYTFGSGTRLTVV.